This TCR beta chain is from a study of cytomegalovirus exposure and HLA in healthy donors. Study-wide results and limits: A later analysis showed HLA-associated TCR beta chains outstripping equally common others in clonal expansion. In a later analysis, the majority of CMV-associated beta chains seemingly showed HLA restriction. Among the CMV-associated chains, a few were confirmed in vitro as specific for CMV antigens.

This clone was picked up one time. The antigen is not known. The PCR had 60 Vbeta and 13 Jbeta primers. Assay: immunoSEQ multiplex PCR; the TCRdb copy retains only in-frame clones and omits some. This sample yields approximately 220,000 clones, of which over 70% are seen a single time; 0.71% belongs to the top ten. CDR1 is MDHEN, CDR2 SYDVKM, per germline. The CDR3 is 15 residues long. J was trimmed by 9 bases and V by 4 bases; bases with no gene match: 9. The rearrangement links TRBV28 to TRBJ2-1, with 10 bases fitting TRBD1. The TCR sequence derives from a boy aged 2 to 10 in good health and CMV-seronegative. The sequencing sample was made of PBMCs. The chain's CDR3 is CASSSPRDRGLEQFF. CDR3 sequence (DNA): TGTGCCAGCAGTTCCCCCCGGGACAGGGGCCTTGAGCAGTTCTTC.